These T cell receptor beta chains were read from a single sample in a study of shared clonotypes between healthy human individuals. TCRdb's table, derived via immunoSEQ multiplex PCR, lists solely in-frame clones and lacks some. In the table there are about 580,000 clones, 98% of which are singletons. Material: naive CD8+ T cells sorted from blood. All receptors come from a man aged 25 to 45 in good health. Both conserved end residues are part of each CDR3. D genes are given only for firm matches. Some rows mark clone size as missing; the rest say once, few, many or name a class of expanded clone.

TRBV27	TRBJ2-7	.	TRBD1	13	CASSFGTAYEQYF	TGTGCCAGCAGTTTCGGGACAGCCTACGAGCAGTACTTC
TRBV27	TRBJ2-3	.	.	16	CASSLRVAGRPDTQYF	TGTGCCAGCAGTTTAAGGGTGGCAGGGCGCCCAGATACGCAGTATTTT
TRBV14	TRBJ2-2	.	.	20	CASSQGPQGVQRDGTGELFF	TGTGCCAGCAGCCAAGGCCCCCAAGGGGTACAGAGGGATGGCACCGGGGAGCTGTTTTTT
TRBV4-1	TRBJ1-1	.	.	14	CASSQEGVVTEAFF	TGCGCCAGCAGCCAAGAAGGGGTGGTGACTGAAGCTTTCTTT
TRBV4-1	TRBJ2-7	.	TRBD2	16	CASSQDGTSGSYEQYF	TGCGCCAGCAGCCAAGACGGTACTAGCGGGAGCTACGAGCAGTACTTC
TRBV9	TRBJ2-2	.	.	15	CASSVDGSRDGELFF	TGTGCCAGCAGCGTAGACGGGAGTCGTGACGGGGAGCTGTTTTTT
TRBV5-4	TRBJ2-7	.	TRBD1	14	CASSLWDSPYEQYF	TGTGCCAGCAGCCTATGGGACAGCCCCTACGAGCAGTACTTC
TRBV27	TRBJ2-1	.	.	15	CASGLSRGSDNEQFF	TGTGCCAGCGGACTCTCTCGGGGCTCGGACAATGAGCAGTTCTTC
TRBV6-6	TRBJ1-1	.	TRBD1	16	CASSQDRGSWGTEAFF	TGTGCCAGCAGCCAAGACAGGGGATCCTGGGGCACTGAAGCTTTCTTT
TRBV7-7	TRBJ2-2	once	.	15	CASSPYSGSTGELFF	TGTGCCAGCAGCCCCTATAGCGGATCCACCGGGGAGCTGTTTTTT
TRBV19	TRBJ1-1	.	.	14	CASTPGLTNTEAFF	TGTGCCAGTACCCCTGGGCTGACGAACACTGAAGCTTTCTTT
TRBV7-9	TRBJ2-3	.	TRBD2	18	CASSSRTSGRGGTDTQYF	TGTGCCAGCAGCTCCCGGACTAGCGGGAGGGGGGGCACAGATACGCAGTATTTT
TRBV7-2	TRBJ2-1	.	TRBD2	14	CASSPSGGINEQFF	TGTGCCAGCAGCCCTAGCGGGGGAATCAATGAGCAGTTCTTC
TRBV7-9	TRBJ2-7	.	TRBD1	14	CASSHQGESYEQYF	TGTGCCAGCAGCCACCAGGGGGAATCCTACGAGCAGTACTTC
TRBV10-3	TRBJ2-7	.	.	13	CAIRGGDSYEQYF	TGTGCCATCAGGGGAGGAGACTCCTACGAGCAGTACTTC
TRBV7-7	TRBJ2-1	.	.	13	CASSHTRYNEQFF	TGTGCTAGCAGCCATACTAGGTACAATGAGCAGTTCTTC
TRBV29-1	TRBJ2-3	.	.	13	CSVTLGYTDTQYF	TGCAGCGTGACCCTCGGCTACACAGATACGCAGTATTTT
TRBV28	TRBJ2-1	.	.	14	CASKSADNYNEQFF	TGTGCCAGCAAATCAGCGGACAACTACAATGAGCAGTTCTTC
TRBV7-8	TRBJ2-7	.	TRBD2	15	CASSSESGLAYEQYF	TGTGCCAGCAGCTCAGAGTCTGGACTAGCTTACGAGCAGTACTTC
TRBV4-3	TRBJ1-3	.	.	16	CASSQSRWTEGNTIYF	TGCGCCAGCAGCCAATCTCGATGGACAGAAGGGAACACCATATATTTT
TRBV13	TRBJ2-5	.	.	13	CASSWEVQETQYF	TGTGCCAGCAGCTGGGAGGTACAAGAGACCCAGTACTTC
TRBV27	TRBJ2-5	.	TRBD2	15	CASSPGTSGGETQYF	TGTGCCAGCAGTCCTGGGACTAGCGGGGGGGAGACCCAGTACTTC
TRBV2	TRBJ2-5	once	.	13	CASSDEYQETQYF	TGTGCCAGCAGCGATGAGTACCAAGAGACCCAGTACTTC
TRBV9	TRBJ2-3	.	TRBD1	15	CASSAGTGAADTQYF	TGTGCCAGCAGCGCCGGGACAGGGGCAGCAGATACGCAGTATTTT
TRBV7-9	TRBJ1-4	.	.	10	CASSSEKLFF	TGTGCCAGCAGCTCTGAAAAACTGTTTTTT
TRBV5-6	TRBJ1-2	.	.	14	CASSHRTANYGYTF	TGTGCCAGCAGCCACCGGACGGCAAACTATGGCTACACCTTC
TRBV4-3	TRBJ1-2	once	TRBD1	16	CASSQGTGGGSEGYTF	TGCGCCAGCAGCCAAGGGACAGGGGGCGGTTCGGAAGGCTACACCTTC
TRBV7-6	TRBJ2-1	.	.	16	CASSPLRGNRYNEQFF	TGTGCCAGCAGCCCACTCCGAGGGAACCGGTACAATGAGCAGTTCTTC
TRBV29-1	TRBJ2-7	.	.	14	CSVEVAGEGHEQYF	TGCAGCGTTGAAGTGGCAGGGGAGGGCCACGAGCAGTACTTC
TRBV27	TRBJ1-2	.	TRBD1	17	CASATNQAGQGFYGYTF	TGTGCCAGCGCAACAAACCAGGCCGGACAGGGCTTCTATGGCTACACCTTC
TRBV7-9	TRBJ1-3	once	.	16	CASSLAEAISGNTIYF	TGTGCCAGCAGCTTAGCGGAGGCGATCTCTGGAAACACCATATATTTT
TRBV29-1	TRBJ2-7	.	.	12	CSVAGVGYEQYF	TGCAGCGTTGCTGGGGTCGGCTACGAGCAGTACTTC
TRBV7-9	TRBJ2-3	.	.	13	CASSLTETPKGYF	TGTGCCAGCAGCCTAACAGAAACCCCCAAAGGGTATTTT
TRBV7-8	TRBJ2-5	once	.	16	CASSPLLAEYQETQYF	TGTGCCAGCAGCCCTCTTCTGGCGGAGTACCAAGAGACCCAGTACTTC
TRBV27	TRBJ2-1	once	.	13	CASSFVAYNEQFF	TGTGCCAGCAGTTTCGTAGCCTACAATGAGCAGTTCTTC
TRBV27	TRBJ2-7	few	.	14	CASSLLYSSYEQYF	TGTGCCAGCAGTTTATTGTACTCCTCCTACGAGCAGTACTTC
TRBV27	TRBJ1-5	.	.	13	CASRDGQNQPQHF	TGTGCCAGCAGGGACGGCCAAAATCAGCCCCAGCATTTT
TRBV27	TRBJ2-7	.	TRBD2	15	CASSLIGGRNYEQYF	TGTGCCAGCAGTTTAATCGGCGGGAGAAATTACGAGCAGTACTTC
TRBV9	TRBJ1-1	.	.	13	CASTGTLHTEAFF	TGTGCCAGCACCGGGACCCTCCACACTGAAGCTTTCTTT
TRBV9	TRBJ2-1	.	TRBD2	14	CASSVVLGGNEQFF	TGTGCCAGCAGCGTAGTGCTGGGAGGGAATGAGCAGTTCTTC
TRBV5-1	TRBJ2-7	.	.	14	CASSFTGPSYEQYF	TGCGCCAGCAGCTTCACCGGGCCCTCCTACGAGCAGTACTTC
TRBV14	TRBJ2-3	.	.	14	CASSQGQYTDTQYF	TGTGCCAGCAGCCAAGGACAGTACACAGATACGCAGTATTTT
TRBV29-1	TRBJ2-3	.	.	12	CSVRAITDTQYF	TGCAGCGTAAGGGCTATCACAGATACGCAGTATTTT
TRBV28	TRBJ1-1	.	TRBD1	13	CASSLTGVTEAFF	TGTGCCAGCAGTTTGACAGGGGTCACTGAAGCTTTCTTT
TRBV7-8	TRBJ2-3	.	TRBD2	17	CASRPQFQRGHTDTQYF	TGTGCCAGCAGACCTCAGTTCCAGCGGGGGCACACAGATACGCAGTATTTT
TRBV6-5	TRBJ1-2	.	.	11	CASSSGYGYTF	TGTGCCAGCAGTTCGGGCTATGGCTACACCTTC
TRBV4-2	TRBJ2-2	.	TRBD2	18	CASSQGTSGRLYTGELFF	TGTGCCAGCAGCCAAGGAACTAGCGGGAGATTGTACACCGGGGAGCTGTTTTTT
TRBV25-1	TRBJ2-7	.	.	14	CASSDPDRIGEQYF	TGTGCCAGCAGTGATCCCGACAGGATTGGCGAGCAGTACTTC
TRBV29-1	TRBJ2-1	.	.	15	CSVEVWQSSYNEQFF	TGCAGCGTTGAAGTTTGGCAGAGCTCCTACAATGAGCAGTTCTTC
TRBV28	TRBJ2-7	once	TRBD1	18	CASSLVRDRGILTYEQYF	TGTGCCAGCAGTTTGGTCCGGGACAGGGGGATCCTAACCTACGAGCAGTACTTC
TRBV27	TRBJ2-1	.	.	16	CASSLPGSGPYNEQFF	TGTGCCAGCAGTTTGCCCGGGAGTGGCCCATACAATGAGCAGTTCTTC
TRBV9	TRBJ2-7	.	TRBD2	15	CASSVGERGQYEQYF	TGTGCCAGCAGCGTAGGGGAGCGGGGCCAATACGAGCAGTACTTC
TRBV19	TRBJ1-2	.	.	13	CASTVGNLYGYTF	TGTGCCAGTACGGTAGGGAACCTCTATGGCTACACCTTC
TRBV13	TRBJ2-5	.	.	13	CASSLETRGTQYF	TGTGCCAGCAGCTTGGAGACTAGAGGGACCCAGTACTTC